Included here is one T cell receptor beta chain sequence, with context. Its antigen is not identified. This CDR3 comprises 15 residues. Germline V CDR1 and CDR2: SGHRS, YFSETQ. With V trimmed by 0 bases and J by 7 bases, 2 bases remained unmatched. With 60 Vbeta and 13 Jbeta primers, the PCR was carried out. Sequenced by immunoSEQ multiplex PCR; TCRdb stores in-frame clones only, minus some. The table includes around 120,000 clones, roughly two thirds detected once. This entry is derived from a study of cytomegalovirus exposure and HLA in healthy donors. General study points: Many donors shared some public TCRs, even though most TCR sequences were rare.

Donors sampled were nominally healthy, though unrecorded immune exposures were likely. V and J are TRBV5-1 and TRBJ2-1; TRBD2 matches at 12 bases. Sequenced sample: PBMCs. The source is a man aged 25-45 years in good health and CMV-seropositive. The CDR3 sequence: CASSLASGRANEQFF. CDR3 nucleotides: TGCGCCAGCAGCTTGGCTAGCGGGAGGGCAAATGAGCAGTTCTTC.